Listed below are T cell receptor beta chains from one sample, sequenced in a study of blood T cell repertoires in COVID-19. Produced via immunoSEQ multiplex PCR; TCRdb's table is partial and in-frame only. The table includes about 46,000 clones, about 86% detected once. The sequenced sample consisted of peripheral blood. The source is a man at least 80 years old with active COVID-19. CDR3s include the opening cysteine and the closing phenylalanine or tryptophan. The order of the fields is V gene, clone size, CDR3 length, D gene, J gene, CDR3 DNA, CDR3 protein. A D gene is named only where the DNA matches it firmly. Only some rows state a clone size, as once, few, many or a class for expanded clones.

TRBV5-1	NA	14	NA	TRBJ2-7	TGCGCCAGCAGCTTGGCGGGACAAGTCTACGAGCAGTACTTC	CASSLAGQVYEQYF
TRBV27	NA	13	NA	TRBJ1-5	TGTGCCAGCAGTTTATTGGGGGGTCAGCCCCAGCATTTT	CASSLLGGQPQHF
TRBV27	NA	15	NA	TRBJ2-1	TGTGCCAGCAGTGTGCAGGGGTTGGGTGGGAATGAGCAGTTCTTC	CASSVQGLGGNEQFF
TRBV3-1/TRBV3-2	NA	13	NA	TRBJ2-7	TGTGCCAGCAGCCCAAGGGGGGGGTACGAGCAGTACTTC	CASSPRGGYEQYF
TRBV4-1	NA	15	NA	TRBJ2-3	TGCGCCAGCAGCCGGATCTGGGCCAGCACAGATACGCAGTATTTT	CASSRIWASTDTQYF
TRBV11-2	NA	14	NA	TRBJ1-2	TGTGCCAGCAGCTTAGATCGGTCCTTCAGGGGCTACACCTTC	CASSLDRSFRGYTF
TRBV7-3	NA	16	NA	TRBJ1-1	TGTGCCAGCAGCTTAACAACTCGGACAGTAAACACTGAAGCTTTCTTT	CASSLTTRTVNTEAFF
TRBV4-1	once	16	TRBD1	TRBJ2-5	TGCGCCAGCAGCCCAGAGGGGGCCCTAACCCAAGAGACCCAGTACTTC	CASSPEGALTQETQYF
TRBV7-3	once	18	TRBD1	TRBJ2-7	TGTGCCAGCAGCTCCACAGGGGGCCTAGGGCAAAGCTCCTACGAGCAGTACTTC	CASSSTGGLGQSSYEQYF
TRBV7-2	once	14	NA	TRBJ2-5	TGTGCCAGCAGCTTAGACGGGAGTACAGAGACCCAGTACTTC	CASSLDGSTETQYF
TRBV27	NA	13	NA	TRBJ1-1	TGTGCCAGCAGTTTATTCCAGGACACTGAAGCTTTCTTT	CASSLFQDTEAFF
TRBV30	few	14	TRBD1	TRBJ1-6	TGTGCCTGGAGTGAGACAGGGAGGTATTCACCCCTCCACTTT	CAWSETGRYSPLHF
TRBV4-2	NA	17	NA	TRBJ1-5	TGTGCCAGCAGCCAAGATGGCGGGGGCGGGGGCAATCAGCCCCAGCATTTT	CASSQDGGGGGNQPQHF
TRBV28	NA	14	TRBD2	TRBJ2-7	TGTGCCAGCAGCCAGAGCGGGAGTTTCTACGAGCAGTACTTC	CASSQSGSFYEQYF
TRBV18	NA	13	TRBD1	TRBJ1-1	TGTGCCAGCACGGGACAGGGGGACACTGAAGCTTTCTTT	CASTGQGDTEAFF
TRBV5-5	NA	13	TRBD1	TRBJ1-1	TGTGCCAGCAGCTCGACAGGGTTTACTGAAGCTTTCTTT	CASSSTGFTEAFF
TRBV2	NA	14	NA	TRBJ1-5	TGTGCCAGCGGACAGAGTTATAGCAATCAGCCCCAGCATTTT	CASGQSYSNQPQHF
TRBV19	NA	15	TRBD1	TRBJ2-5	TGTGCCAGTAGTTCCTCGACAGGGAAGGGGGAGACCCAGTACTTC	CASSSSTGKGETQYF